This T cell receptor (beta chain) was obtained from a study of shared clonotypes between healthy human individuals. Researchers divided each subset's genomic DNA evenly across several immunoSEQ plates. Sequenced by immunoSEQ multiplex PCR; TCRdb stores in-frame clones only, minus some. The table has 180,000 or so clones, just under 95% seen once. Germline V gives CDR1 MDHEN, CDR2 SYDVKM. Trimming took 10 bases from V and 0 from J, leaving 13 bases between them. This CDR3 is built from 13 residues. The clonotype comes from a woman aged 30 to 39 in good health. J is TRBJ2-7 and V is TRBV28; D not certain. Sample: naive CD4+ T cells sorted from blood. Subset: CD45RA+ positively selected. The CDR3 region has the DNA TGTGCCATCCAGGAGAGGCCCTCCTACGAGCAGTACTTC. Protein: CAIQERPSYEQYF.